This TCR beta chain is from a study of cytomegalovirus exposure and HLA in healthy donors. Findings and caveats of the study: Compared with the approximately 700-donor mean, an Asian-associated ancestry cluster reportedly had fewer N-insertions, according to a later analysis.

In regard to this clone: The antigen remains undetermined.

V was clipped by 0 bases and J by 6 bases; unmatched bases: 11. The CDR3 loop spans 18 amino acids. CDR1 and CDR2 (germline): SEHNR, FQNEAQ (reference sequence). The PCR contained 60 Vbeta and 13 Jbeta primers. Libraries were prepared by immunoSEQ multiplex PCR; TCRdb keeps only in-frame clonotypes and omits some of them. Of 150,000 to 180,000 clones listed, approximately 74% are singletons. This chain joins TRBV7-9 and TRBJ2-2; 9 bases map to TRBD2. The sequence was obtained from a man aged 25 to 40 in good health and CMV-seronegative. Sequenced sample: PBMCs. DNA of the CDR3: TGTGCCAGCAGCTTAGCGTACGCGGGGGGGCCTGCTCCCGGGGAGCTGTTTTTT. Protein: CASSLAYAGGPAPGELFF.